The text below deals with one T cell receptor beta chain. The PCR made use of 60 Vbeta and 13 Jbeta primers. In the authors' workflow: In a later analysis, of 80 million or so unique beta chains, about 12 million appeared in at least two donors. Data came from immunoSEQ multiplex PCR; TCRdb stores just in-frame clones and leaves some out. Clone size and the V and J calls come from that table; the DNA yielded D and trimming. The sample lists under 150,000 clones; about four fifths were seen once. The data originate from a study of cytomegalovirus exposure and HLA in healthy donors. On the study more broadly: Out of 300 to 500 genotyped donors, about 80% belonged to the Caucasian-associated ancestry cluster.

Healthy bone marrow donors made up the cohort. At sampling all donors were nominally healthy, likely with unrecorded immune exposures. The material sequenced was PBMCs. The clonotype comes from a woman between 35 and 50 years old in good health and CMV-seronegative.

For the CDR3, the DNA is TGTGCCAGCAGACCGGGAGCTCACGGGGATTTCTTT. This sequence encodes CASRPGAHGDFF. This chain joins TRBV6-1 and TRBJ1-1; D is ambiguous. Germline V lookup: CDR1 MNHNS, CDR2 SASEGT. The CDR3 loop spans 12 amino acids. V was clipped by 6 bases and J by 13 bases, with 18 bases between them.